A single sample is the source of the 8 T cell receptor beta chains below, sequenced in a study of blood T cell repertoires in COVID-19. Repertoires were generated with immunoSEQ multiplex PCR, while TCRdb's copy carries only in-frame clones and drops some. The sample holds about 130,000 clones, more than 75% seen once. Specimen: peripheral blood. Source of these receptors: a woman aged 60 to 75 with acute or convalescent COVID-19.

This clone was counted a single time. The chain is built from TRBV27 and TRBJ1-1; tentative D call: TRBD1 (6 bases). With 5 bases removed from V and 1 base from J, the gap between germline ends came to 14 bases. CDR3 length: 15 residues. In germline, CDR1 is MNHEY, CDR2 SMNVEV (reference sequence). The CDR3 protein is CASSTRLRGNTEAFF. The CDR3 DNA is TGTGCCAGCAGTACCCGCCTCAGGGGGAACACTGAAGCTTTCTTT.

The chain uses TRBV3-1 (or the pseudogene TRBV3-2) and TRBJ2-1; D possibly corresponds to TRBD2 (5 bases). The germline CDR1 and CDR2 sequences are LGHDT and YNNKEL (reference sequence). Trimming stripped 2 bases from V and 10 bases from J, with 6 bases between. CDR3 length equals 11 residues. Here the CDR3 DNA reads TGTGCCAGCAGCCAAAGCGGCGAGCAGTTCTTC. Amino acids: CASSQSGEQFF.

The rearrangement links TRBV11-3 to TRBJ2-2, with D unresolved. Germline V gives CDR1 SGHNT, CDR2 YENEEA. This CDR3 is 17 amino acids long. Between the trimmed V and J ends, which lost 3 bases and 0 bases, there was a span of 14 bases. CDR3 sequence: CASSLALPGANTGELFF. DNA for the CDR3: TGTGCCAGCAGCTTGGCCCTGCCAGGTGCGAACACCGGGGAGCTGTTTTTT.

The CDR3 DNA sequence: TGTGCCAGCAGTATTTACAGGCTAGGGGAGACCCAGTACTTC. Residues: CASSIYRLGETQYF. This chain uses TRBV28 with TRBJ2-5; a possible D gene is TRBD1 (5 bases). The CDR3 has 14 amino acids. The V gene lost 5 bases and the J gene lost 5 bases, with 15 bases spanning the gap. CDR1 is MDHEN, CDR2 SYDVKM, per germline.

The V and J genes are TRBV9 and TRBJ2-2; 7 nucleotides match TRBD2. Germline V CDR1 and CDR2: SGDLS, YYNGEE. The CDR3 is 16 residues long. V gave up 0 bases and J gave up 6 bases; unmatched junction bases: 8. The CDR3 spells CASSVVASGAAGELFF. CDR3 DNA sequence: TGTGCCAGCAGCGTAGTAGCTAGCGGAGCGGCCGGGGAGCTGTTTTTT.

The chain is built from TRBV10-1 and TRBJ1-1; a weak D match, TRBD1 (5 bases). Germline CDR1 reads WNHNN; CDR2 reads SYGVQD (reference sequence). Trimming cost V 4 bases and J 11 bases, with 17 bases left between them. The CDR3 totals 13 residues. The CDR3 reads CASSGTGPLKAFF. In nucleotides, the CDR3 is TGCGCCAGCAGTGGTACAGGTCCTTTGAAGGCTTTCTTT.

CDR3 DNA sequence: TGTGCCAGCAGTGAAGCGTCAAGTATCCTATACAATGAGCAGTTCTTC. It yields the protein CASSEASSILYNEQFF. This chain links TRBV6-1 with TRBJ2-1; no firm D call. Germline lookup yields CDR1 MNHNS and CDR2 SASEGT. V was shortened by 0 bases and J by 4 bases, with 13 bases between the two germline ends. The length of the CDR3 is 16 residues.

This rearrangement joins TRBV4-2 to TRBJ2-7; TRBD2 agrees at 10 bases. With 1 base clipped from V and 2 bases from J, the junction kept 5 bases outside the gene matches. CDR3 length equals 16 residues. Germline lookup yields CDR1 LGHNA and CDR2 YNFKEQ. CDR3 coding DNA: TGTGCCAGCAGCCAAGGCCAAGGACTAGCGGCCTACGAGCAGTACTTC. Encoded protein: CASSQGQGLAAYEQYF.